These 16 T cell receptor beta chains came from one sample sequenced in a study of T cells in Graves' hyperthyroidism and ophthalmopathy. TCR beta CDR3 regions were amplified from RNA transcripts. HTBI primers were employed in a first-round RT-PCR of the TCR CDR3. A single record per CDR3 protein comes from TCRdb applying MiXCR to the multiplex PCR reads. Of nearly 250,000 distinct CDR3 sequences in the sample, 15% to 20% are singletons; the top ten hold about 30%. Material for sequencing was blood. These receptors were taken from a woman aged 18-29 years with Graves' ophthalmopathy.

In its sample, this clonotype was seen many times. CDR3 nucleotides: TGTGCCAGCAGGGGGGAGGGCGGGAGTATTGATGAGCAGTTCTTC. Amino acid sequence: CASRGEGGSIDEQFF. The chain employs TRBV7-8 and TRBJ2-1, with 7 nucleotides matching TRBD2. Losses at the gene ends were 6 bases for V and 8 bases for J; bases not matched to a gene: 13. The CDR3 consists of 15 residues. Germline-derived CDR1 and CDR2 are SGHVS and FQNEAQ.

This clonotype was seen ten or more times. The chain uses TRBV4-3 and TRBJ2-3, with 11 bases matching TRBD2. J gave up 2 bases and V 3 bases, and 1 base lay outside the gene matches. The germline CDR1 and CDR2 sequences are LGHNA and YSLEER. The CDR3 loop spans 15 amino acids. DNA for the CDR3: TGCGCCAGCAGCCAGACTAGCGGGACCACAGATACGCAGTATTTT. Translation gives CASSQTSGTTDTQYF.

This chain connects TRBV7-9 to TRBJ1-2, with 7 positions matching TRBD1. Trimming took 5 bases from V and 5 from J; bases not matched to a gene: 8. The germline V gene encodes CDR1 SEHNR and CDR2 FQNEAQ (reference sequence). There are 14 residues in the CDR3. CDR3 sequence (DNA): TGTGCCAGCAGCGGGAAGACAGGGTGGTATGGCTACACCTTC. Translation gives CASSGKTGWYGYTF.

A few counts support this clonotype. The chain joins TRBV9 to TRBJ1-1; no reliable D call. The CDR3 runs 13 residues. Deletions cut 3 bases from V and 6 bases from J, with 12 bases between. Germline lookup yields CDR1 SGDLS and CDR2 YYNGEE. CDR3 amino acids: CASSGGEEAEAFF. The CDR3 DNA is TGTGCCAGCAGCGGCGGGGAAGAGGCTGAAGCTTTCTTT.

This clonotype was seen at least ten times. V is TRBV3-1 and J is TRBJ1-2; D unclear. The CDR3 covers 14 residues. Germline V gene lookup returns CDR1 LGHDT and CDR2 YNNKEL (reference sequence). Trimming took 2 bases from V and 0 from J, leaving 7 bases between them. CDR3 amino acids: CASSQRGANYGYTF. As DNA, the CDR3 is TGTGCCAGCAGCCAACGAGGCGCTAACTATGGCTACACCTTC.

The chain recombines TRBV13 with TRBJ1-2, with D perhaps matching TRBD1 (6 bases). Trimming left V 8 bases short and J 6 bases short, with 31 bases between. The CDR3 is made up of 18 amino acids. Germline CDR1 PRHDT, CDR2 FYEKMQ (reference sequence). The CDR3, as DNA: TGTGCCAGCCTTTCGTCCAGGGGAACTGACAGCGCTGTCGATGGCTACACCTTC. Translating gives CASLSSRGTDSAVDGYTF.

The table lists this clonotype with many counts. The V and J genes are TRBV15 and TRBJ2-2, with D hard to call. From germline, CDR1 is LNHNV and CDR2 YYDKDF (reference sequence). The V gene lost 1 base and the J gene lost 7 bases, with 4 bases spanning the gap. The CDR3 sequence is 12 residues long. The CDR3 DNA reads TGTGCCACCAGCAGAGGAGACGGGGAGCTGTTTTTT. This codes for CATSRGDGELFF. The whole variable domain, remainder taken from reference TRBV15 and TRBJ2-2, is DAMVIQNPRYQVTQFGKPVTLSCSQTLNHNVMYWYQQKSSQAPKLLFHYYDKDFNNEADTPDNFQSRRPNTSFCFLDIRSPGLGDTAMYLCATSRGDGELFFGEGSRLTVL.

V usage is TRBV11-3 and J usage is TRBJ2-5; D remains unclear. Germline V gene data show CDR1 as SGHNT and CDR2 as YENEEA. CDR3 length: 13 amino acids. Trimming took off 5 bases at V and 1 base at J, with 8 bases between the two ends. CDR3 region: CASSIGFQETQYF. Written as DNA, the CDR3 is TGTGCCAGCAGCATAGGGTTCCAAGAGACCCAGTACTTC.

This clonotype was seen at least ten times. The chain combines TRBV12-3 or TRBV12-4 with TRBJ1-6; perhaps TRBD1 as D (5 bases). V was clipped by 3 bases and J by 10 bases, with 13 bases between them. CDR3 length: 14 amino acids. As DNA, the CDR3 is TGTGCCAGCAGTTTTAGGCAGGGAGGATCACCCCTCCACTTT. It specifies CASSFRQGGSPLHF.

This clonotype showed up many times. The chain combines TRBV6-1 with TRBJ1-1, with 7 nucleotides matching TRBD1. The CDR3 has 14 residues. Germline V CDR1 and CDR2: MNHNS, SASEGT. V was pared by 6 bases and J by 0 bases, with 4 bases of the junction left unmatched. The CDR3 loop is CASRLDRVNTEAFF. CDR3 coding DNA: TGTGCCAGCAGACTAGACAGGGTGAACACTGAAGCTTTCTTT.

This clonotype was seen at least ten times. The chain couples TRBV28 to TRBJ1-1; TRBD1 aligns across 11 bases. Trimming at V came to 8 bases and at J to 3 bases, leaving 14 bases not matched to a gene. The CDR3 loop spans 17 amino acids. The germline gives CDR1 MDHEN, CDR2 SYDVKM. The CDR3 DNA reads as TGTGCCAGCCCACCAGGCGGGACAGGGGGTGACTACACTGAAGCTTTCTTT. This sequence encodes CASPPGGTGGDYTEAFF.

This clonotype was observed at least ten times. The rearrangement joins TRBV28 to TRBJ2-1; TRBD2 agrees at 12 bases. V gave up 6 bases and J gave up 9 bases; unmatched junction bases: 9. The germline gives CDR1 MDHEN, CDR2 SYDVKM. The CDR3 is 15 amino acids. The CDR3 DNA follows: TGTGCCAGCAGAGTGTCCCTAGCGGGGGGGCGTGAGCAGTTCTTC. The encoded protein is CASRVSLAGGREQFF.

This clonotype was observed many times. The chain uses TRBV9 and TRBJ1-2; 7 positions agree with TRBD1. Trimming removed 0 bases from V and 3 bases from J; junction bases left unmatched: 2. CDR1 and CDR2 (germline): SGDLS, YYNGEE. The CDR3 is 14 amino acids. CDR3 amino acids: CASSVAQGDYGYTF. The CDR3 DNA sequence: TGTGCCAGCAGCGTAGCCCAGGGGGACTATGGCTACACCTTC.

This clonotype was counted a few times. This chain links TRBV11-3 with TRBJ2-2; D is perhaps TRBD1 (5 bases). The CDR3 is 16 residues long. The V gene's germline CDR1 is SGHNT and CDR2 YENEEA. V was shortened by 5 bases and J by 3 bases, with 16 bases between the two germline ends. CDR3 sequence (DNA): TGTGCCAGCAGCCCCAGGGCAGTCGGGTACACCGGGGAGCTGTTTTTT. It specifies CASSPRAVGYTGELFF.

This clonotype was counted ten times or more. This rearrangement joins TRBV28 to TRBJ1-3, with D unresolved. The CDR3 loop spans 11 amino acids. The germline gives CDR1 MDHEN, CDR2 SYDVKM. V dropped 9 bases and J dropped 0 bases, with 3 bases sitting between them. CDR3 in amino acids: CASYSGNTIYF. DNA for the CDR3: TGTGCCAGTTACTCTGGAAACACCATATATTTT.

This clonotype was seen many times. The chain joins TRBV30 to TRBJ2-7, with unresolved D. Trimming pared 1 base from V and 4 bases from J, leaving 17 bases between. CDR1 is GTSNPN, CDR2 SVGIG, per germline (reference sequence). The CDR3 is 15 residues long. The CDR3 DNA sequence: TGTGCCTGGAGTGAGATCCCTTGGGGTTCGTACGAGCAGTACTTC. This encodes CAWSEIPWGSYEQYF.